The text below deals with one T cell receptor (beta chain). This sample is part of a study of monozygotic twins with inflammatory bowel disease. TCRdb re-analyzed the 5' RACE reads; it lists each CDR3 protein once, without DNA. The sample table sets out hundreds of thousands of distinct CDR3 sequences. This CDR3 has 14 residues. The TCR was taken from a human donor with ulcerative colitis or Crohn's disease, or a healthy co-twin of an affected twin (not recorded which). Material: blood. This chain uses TRBV12-3 or TRBV12-4 with TRBJ2-5; checking the TCRdb D call of TRBD1 is not possible without DNA. The CDR3 sequence: CASSLAPGVETQYF.